These 18 T cell receptor beta chains came from one sample sequenced in a study of T cell repertoires in cytomegalovirus infection. MiXCR, applied by TCRdb to the reads, yields one record per CDR3 protein. Here the sample spans approximately 990,000 distinct CDR3 sequences, around 30% being singletons. No antigens are known for them. The material sequenced was cultured CD8+ T cells from PBMCs, taken from culture after CMV antigen stimulation. Receptors were obtained from a human donor in good health (CMV status not recorded). Some clones in this sample may be carry-over from other donors' samples.

Ten or more counts support this clonotype. The genes are TRBV7-2 and TRBJ2-1; D may be TRBD1 or TRBD2 (5 bases each). Trimming stripped 5 bases from V and 15 bases from J, with 8 bases between. CDR3 length: 9 residues. CDR1 is SGHTA, CDR2 FQGNSA, per germline. The CDR3 nucleotides are TGTGCCAGCAGCCGTGGGGGGTTCTTC. This translates into CASSRGGFF.

The gene calls are TRBV7-6 and TRBJ2-3; D may be TRBD2 (5 bases). This CDR3 contains 12 residues. Germline-derived CDR1 and CDR2 are SGHVS and FNYEAQ. The V end lost 11 bases, the J end lost 0 bases, and 9 bases lay between the germline ends. The DNA of the CDR3 is TGTGCCGCCGGGGATAGCACAGATACGCAGTATTTT. This translates into CAAGDSTDTQYF.

The chain has TRBV12-5 and TRBJ2-1; 8 nucleotides agree with TRBD1. The junction had 9 bases not matched to a gene; V was cut back by 3 bases and J by 2 bases. This CDR3 has 17 amino acids. The germline V gene encodes CDR1 LGHNT and CDR2 FRNRAP. The CDR3 DNA reads as TGTGCTAGTGGTTTTAAAACTGACAGGGGAGCCTACAATGAGCAGTTCTTC. Its translation: CASGFKTDRGAYNEQFF.

On this clonotype: A much larger clonotype is one base distant, so this may be a read error. Since no conserved phenylalanine or tryptophan closes the CDR3, a read error is the likely cause. The chain uses TRBV7-8 and TRBJ2-3; 13 bases align to TRBD2. The junction had 14 bases not matched to a gene; V was cut back by 5 bases and J by 3 bases. CDR3 length: 19 residues. Per germline, CDR1 SGHVS and CDR2 FQNEAQ. CDR3 amino acids: CASSTIDILAGGQTDTQYS. Written as DNA, the CDR3 is TGTGCCAGCAGCACAATTGATATACTAGCGGGGGGGCAGACAGATACGCAGTATTCT.

This clonotype was found a few times. V usage is TRBV7-6 and J usage is TRBJ2-7, with TRBD2 matching 8 bases. The CDR3 has 15 amino acids. Trimming at V came to 2 bases and at J to 4 bases, leaving 7 bases not matched to a gene. In germline, CDR1 is SGHVS, CDR2 FNYEAQ. The CDR3 DNA is TGTGCCAGCAGCTTAAGCCCACGGGAGGGATACGAGCAGTACTTC. Its translation is CASSLSPREGYEQYF.

The rearrangement links TRBV28 to TRBJ2-2, with a weak D call TRBD1 (6 bases). The V end lost 5 bases, the J end lost 5 bases, and 18 bases lay between the germline ends. This CDR3 comprises 16 residues. Looked up from germline, CDR1 is MDHEN and CDR2 is SYDVKM. CDR3 sequence (DNA): TGTGCCAGCAGTCATTTTATGGACAGTCCTACCGGGGAGCTGTTTTTT. Residues: CASSHFMDSPTGELFF.

The chain couples TRBV6-6 to TRBJ2-2; D call uncertain. The CDR3 extends over 16 amino acids. V dropped 0 bases and J dropped 2 bases, with 10 bases sitting between them. The germline V gene has CDR1 MNHNY and CDR2 SVGAGI (reference sequence). The CDR3 here is CASSYSPGFNTGELFF. The CDR3 DNA reads as TGTGCCAGCAGTTACTCCCCTGGGTTTAACACCGGGGAGCTGTTTTTT.

Only a few counts were recorded for this clonotype. The V and J genes are TRBV27 and TRBJ1-2, with a tentative D call TRBD1 (5 bases). Germline CDR1 reads MNHEY; CDR2 reads SMNVEV (reference sequence). V was trimmed by 0 bases and J by 5 bases, leaving 10 bases between them. This CDR3 spans 14 amino acids. The CDR3 nucleotides read TGTGCCAGCAGTTTATCCCCCCAGGGTTATGGCTACACCTTC. Protein: CASSLSPQGYGYTF.

This clonotype was detected ten times or more. The rearrangement joins TRBV20-1 to TRBJ1-2; D possibly corresponds to TRBD1 (6 bases). CDR1 DFQATT and CDR2 SNEGSKA come from the germline V gene (reference sequence). Trimming removed 0 bases from V and 0 bases from J, with 14 bases in between. The CDR3 has 16 amino acids. The CDR3 protein is CSARDWPTGPNYGYTF. In nucleotides, the CDR3 is TGCAGTGCTAGAGACTGGCCGACAGGCCCTAACTATGGCTACACCTTC.

The chain recombines TRBV7-9 with TRBJ2-7; 9 bases match TRBD1. CDR1 and CDR2 from the germline V gene are SEHNR and FQNEAQ (reference sequence). J lost 6 bases, V lost 2 bases, and 11 bases had no gene match. The CDR3 contains 16 residues. CDR3 nucleotides: TGTGCCAGCAGCTTACGGACAGGGGAGGTTAGAGGCGAGCAGTACTTC. Its translation is CASSLRTGEVRGEQYF.

There are a few counts of this clonotype. The chain has TRBV6-1 and TRBJ2-2; D could derive from TRBD1 or TRBD2 (5 bases each). Trimming pared 4 bases from V and 6 bases from J, leaving 21 bases between. The V gene's germline CDR1 is MNHNS and CDR2 SASEGT. The CDR3 loop spans 17 amino acids. CDR3 amino acids: CASSGEPTWLGAGELFF. The DNA for the CDR3 is TGTGCCAGCAGTGGAGAACCGACTTGGCTGGGGGCCGGGGAGCTGTTTTTT.

V is TRBV20-1 and J is TRBJ1-5; no clear D gene. Trimming stripped 3 bases from V and 0 bases from J, with 15 bases between. This CDR3 has 16 amino acids. Germline CDR1 reads DFQATT; CDR2 reads SNEGSKA (reference sequence). CDR3 region: CSASTEFPNSNQPQHF. CDR3 in DNA: TGCAGTGCTAGTACAGAATTCCCCAATAGCAATCAGCCCCAGCATTTT.

This clonotype was counted at least ten times. This chain uses TRBV6-1 with TRBJ2-7, with D possibly matching TRBD2 (5 bases). CDR3 length equals 15 residues. Germline V gene lookup returns CDR1 MNHNS and CDR2 SASEGT. V was cut by 1 base and J by 4 bases, with 14 bases left in between. The CDR3 is CASSEGLRGFYEQYF. CDR3 DNA sequence: TGTGCCAGCAGTGAAGGCCTACGGGGTTTTTACGAGCAGTACTTC.

This clonotype was seen many times. V and J are TRBV29-1 and TRBJ1-2, with D tentatively TRBD1 (5 bases). CDR1 SQVTM and CDR2 ANQGSEA come from the germline V gene. The germline V and J ends were trimmed by 3 bases and 1 base, with 12 bases remaining between them. The CDR3 runs 14 residues. The CDR3 region is CSVDVGRFNYGYTF. The CDR3 coding sequence is TGCAGCGTTGATGTGGGACGGTTTAACTATGGCTACACCTTC. Full variable domain (rest looked up from reference TRBV29-1 and TRBJ1-2): SAVISQKPSRDICQRGTSLTIQCQVDSQVTMMFWYRQQPGQSLTLIATANQGSEATYESGFVIDKFPISRPNLTFSTLTVSNMSPEDSSIYLCSVDVGRFNYGYTFGSGTRLTVV.

V usage is TRBV7-9 and J usage is TRBJ2-3; the match to TRBD1 covers 7 bases. Per germline, CDR1 SEHNR and CDR2 FQNEAQ (reference sequence). This CDR3 comprises 16 residues. Trimming took 5 bases from V and 0 from J; bases not matched to a gene: 8. The CDR3: CASSPSRGLSTDTQYF. The CDR3, as DNA: TGTGCCAGCAGCCCATCAAGGGGGCTAAGCACAGATACGCAGTATTTT.

V and J are TRBV6-5 and TRBJ2-7, with 8 bases aligning to TRBD1. The CDR3 sequence is 14 residues long. Looked up from germline, CDR1 is MNHEY and CDR2 is SVGAGI. V lost 5 bases to trimming and J lost 5 bases; unmatched junction nucleotides: 8. The CDR3 region is CASSPAGGWDEQYV. The DNA for the CDR3 is TGTGCCAGCAGTCCTGCAGGGGGCTGGGACGAGCAGTACGTC.

This clonotype turned up a few times. The chain is built from TRBV6-5 and TRBJ1-6; TRBD1 matches 10 bases. CDR1 MNHEY and CDR2 SVGAGI come from the germline V gene. V shed 5 bases and J 12 bases; nucleotides not matched to a gene: 4. The CDR3 contains 13 residues. CDR3 DNA: TGTGCCAGCAGTCCAGGACAGGGGGGACCCCTCCACTTT. Residues: CASSPGQGGPLHF.

The rearrangement links TRBV6-2 or TRBV6-3 to TRBJ2-1, with a tentative D call TRBD1 (5 bases). V was pared by 0 bases and J by 5 bases, with 8 bases between. The CDR3 sequence is 14 residues long. Germline V lookup: CDR1 MNHEY, CDR2 SVGEGT. The CDR3 nucleotides are TGTGCCAGCAGTTACTCTCGACAGCACAATGAGCAGTTCTTC. Protein: CASSYSRQHNEQFF.